The 30 T cell receptor beta chains given below trace back to one sample, sequenced in a study of blood T cell repertoires in COVID-19. The repertoire was sequenced with immunoSEQ multiplex PCR; TCRdb's copy has only in-frame clones and lacks some. Of approximately 250,000 clones in the sample, over 75% were seen once. Sequencing was done on a sample of peripheral blood. The receptor set was obtained from a woman aged 70 to 79 with COVID-19, enrolled during active disease.

This clone was detected once. This sequence joins TRBV5-6 and TRBJ2-4; possible D gene TRBD2, 6 bases. The V gene lost 1 base and the J gene lost 0 bases, with 11 bases spanning the gap. The germline V gene has CDR1 SGHDT and CDR2 YYEEEE. The CDR3 is 16 residues long. CDR3 sequence reads: CASSLLVGLAKNIQYF. CDR3 DNA sequence: TGTGCCAGCAGCTTGCTGGTGGGACTAGCCAAAAACATTCAGTACTTC.

This clone was seen only once. This chain uses TRBV18 with TRBJ2-7; TRBD1 aligns across 9 bases. V was pared by 5 bases and J by 6 bases, with 8 bases of the junction left unmatched. The germline V gene encodes CDR1 KGHSH and CDR2 LQKENI. The CDR3 consists of 14 residues. This chain's CDR3 is CASSISGTGSEQYF. CDR3 sequence (DNA): TGTGCCAGCTCAATTTCCGGGACAGGGAGCGAGCAGTACTTC.

This chain uses TRBV6-5 with TRBJ1-2; D may be TRBD1 (5 bases). The V end lost 6 bases, the J end lost 3 bases, and 11 bases lay between the germline ends. CDR1 is MNHEY and CDR2 is SVGAGI in the germline V gene. This CDR3 is 13 amino acids long. CDR3 nucleotide sequence: TGTGCCAGCAGAGGAGGGGCGGACTATGGCTACACCTTC. Translating it yields CASRGGADYGYTF.

This chain joins TRBV7-8 and TRBJ2-3; possibly TRBD2 for D (6 bases). The CDR3 is made up of 18 amino acids. CDR1 and CDR2 from the germline V gene are SGHVS and FQNEAQ. The V and J ends lost 1 base and 2 bases respectively, with 19 bases between them. This CDR3 is CASSLGRTGLSYTDTQYF. CDR3 nucleotides: TGTGCCAGCAGCTTAGGACGGACGGGACTGTCGTACACAGATACGCAGTATTTT.

Notes on this clone: The junction departs from the called germline gene at one end, perhaps through a read error. V gene TRBV28 combines with J gene TRBJ1-1; weak D call: TRBD1 (6 bases). The length of the CDR3 is 16 residues. Germline V CDR1 and CDR2: MDHEN, SYDVKM. CDR3 protein: CASGGAFGPWVSEAFF. Written as DNA, the CDR3 is TGTGCCAGCGGGGGGGCGTTCGGGCCCTGGGTGTCTGAGGCTTTCTTT.

V gene TRBV10-1 combines with J gene TRBJ2-1, with 12 bases fitting TRBD2. V shed 10 bases, J shed 8 bases, and the junction held 15 bases outside the gene matches. This CDR3 region has 16 residues. CDR1 is WNHNN, CDR2 SYGVQD, per germline (reference sequence). Written as DNA, the CDR3 is TGCGCCATCAGGGACCCGACTAGCGGGAGACTCTATGAGCAGTTCTTC. The encoded protein is CAIRDPTSGRLYEQFF.

In nucleotides, the CDR3 is TGTGCCAGCAGTCCCCGGACAGTCTCTTATAGCAATCAGCCCCAGCATTTT. This translates into CASSPRTVSYSNQPQHF. The gene calls are TRBV6-6 and TRBJ1-5, with D maybe TRBD1 (6 bases). The V end was cut by 5 bases, the J end by 0 bases, with 17 bases between. The germline gives CDR1 MNHNY, CDR2 SVGAGI (reference sequence). The CDR3 sequence is 17 residues long.

Only a few counts were recorded for this clone. The rearrangement joins TRBV3-1 (or the pseudogene TRBV3-2) to TRBJ2-3, with D tentatively TRBD2 (5 bases). This CDR3 region has 14 residues. Trimming pared 3 bases from V and 4 bases from J, leaving 11 bases between. Germline lookup yields CDR1 LGHDT and CDR2 YNNKEL (reference sequence). The CDR3 is CASSQLARADTQYF. CDR3 DNA: TGTGCCAGCAGCCAGTTAGCGAGGGCAGATACGCAGTATTTT.

This chain connects TRBV12-3 or TRBV12-4 to TRBJ1-5, with TRBD1 identical over 7 bases. This CDR3 spans 12 amino acids. The trim removed 7 bases at V and 7 bases at J, leaving 4 bases unmatched. This CDR3 reads CASNRGEQPQHF. CDR3 bases: TGTGCCAGCAACAGGGGCGAACAGCCCCAGCATTTT.

This clone was detected only a few times. CDR3 DNA: TGTGCCAGCAGTGGACAGGGATCCTCTGGAAACACCATATATTTT. This codes for CASSGQGSSGNTIYF. V usage is TRBV2 and J usage is TRBJ1-3, with TRBD1 identical over 7 bases. The length of the CDR3 is 15 residues. The V gene end was trimmed by 4 bases and the J gene end by 0 bases; junction bases not matched to a gene: 3. Germline lookup yields CDR1 SNHLY and CDR2 FYNNEI. Full variable domain (rest looked up from reference TRBV2 and TRBJ1-3): EPEVTQTPSHQVTQMGQEVILRCVPISNHLYFYWYRQILGQKVEFLVSFYNNEISEKSEIFDDQFSVERPDGSNFTLKIRSTKLEDSAMYFCASSGQGSSGNTIYFGEGSWLTVV.

This clone was recorded only once. The chain combines TRBV19 with TRBJ1-5; 8 bases align to TRBD1. The length of the CDR3 is 14 residues. Per germline, CDR1 LNHDA and CDR2 SQIVND (reference sequence). With 5 bases clipped from V and 7 bases from J, the junction kept 7 bases outside the gene matches. The CDR3 DNA follows: TGTGCCAGTAGTCCAGGACAGGGAGGACAGCCCCAGCATTTT. Residues: CASSPGQGGQPQHF.

This chain links TRBV6-1 with TRBJ1-2; D is ambiguous. This CDR3 contains 13 residues. CDR1 is MNHNS and CDR2 is SASEGT in the germline V gene. The V gene lost 1 base and the J gene lost 6 bases, with 9 bases spanning the gap. The CDR3 loop is CASSEGVRDGYTF. For the CDR3, the DNA is TGTGCCAGCAGTGAAGGCGTTCGGGATGGCTACACCTTC.

This chain joins TRBV7-6 and TRBJ1-1; D not certain. V was trimmed by 5 bases and J by 1 base, leaving 11 bases between them. CDR3 length equals 14 residues. The germline V gene encodes CDR1 SGHVS and CDR2 FNYEAQ. The CDR3 sequence is CASSPYPPNTEAFF. The CDR3 DNA follows: TGTGCCAGCAGCCCCTATCCACCGAACACTGAAGCTTTCTTT.

The chain carries TRBV27 and TRBJ2-7; TRBD1 agrees at 10 bases. V shed 5 bases and J 4 bases; nucleotides not matched to a gene: 5. Per the germline V gene, CDR1 is MNHEY and CDR2 is SMNVEV (reference sequence). CDR3 size: 14 residues. CDR3 in amino acids: CASSPGQGIYEQYF. The CDR3 nucleotides are TGTGCCAGCAGTCCGGGACAGGGGATTTACGAGCAGTACTTC.

This rearrangement joins TRBV30 to TRBJ2-7; no reliable D call. There are 12 residues in the CDR3. Germline V CDR1 and CDR2: GTSNPN, SVGIG (reference sequence). Trimming took off 0 bases at V and 6 bases at J, with 9 bases between the two ends. For the CDR3, the DNA is TGTGCCTGGAGTGTGTACGGTATCGAGCAGTACTTC. Protein sequence: CAWSVYGIEQYF.

The V and J genes are TRBV29-1 and TRBJ2-3; 7 nucleotides match TRBD2. Looked up from germline, CDR1 is SQVTM and CDR2 is ANQGSEA. The CDR3 covers 14 residues. The V gene end was trimmed by 4 bases and the J gene end by 4 bases; junction bases not matched to a gene: 8. The CDR3 loop reads CSVVELADSDTQYF. The CDR3, as DNA: TGCAGCGTTGTCGAGCTAGCGGACTCAGATACGCAGTATTTT.

This chain links TRBV15 with TRBJ2-3; TRBD2 is a possible D gene (6 bases). The V gene lost 0 bases and the J gene lost 6 bases, with 16 bases spanning the gap. There are 16 residues in the CDR3. Germline CDR1 and CDR2: LNHNV and YYDKDF (reference sequence). DNA of the CDR3: TGTGCCACCAGCAGAGATGTCTCGGGGGTCGGCGATACGCAGTATTTT. Translating it yields CATSRDVSGVGDTQYF.

The gene calls are TRBV6-5 and TRBJ1-5; 7 bases agree with TRBD1. CDR1 is MNHEY and CDR2 is SVGAGI in the germline V gene. The V gene end was trimmed by 6 bases and the J gene end by 3 bases; junction bases not matched to a gene: 5. The CDR3 runs to 14 residues. As DNA, the CDR3 is TGTGCCAGCAGGGAGGGGACAGTCAATCAGCCCCAGCATTTT. Its protein is CASREGTVNQPQHF.

The chain recombines TRBV5-4 with TRBJ1-2; TRBD1 might be the D (6 bases). Trimming shortened V by 4 bases and J by 5 bases, and 9 bases separated the two germline ends. From germline, CDR1 is SGHNT and CDR2 YYREEE (reference sequence). CDR3 size: 12 residues. The DNA of the CDR3 is TGTGCCAGCAGCCTTACAGGGTATGGCTACACCTTC. Translated: CASSLTGYGYTF.

This sequence joins TRBV11-3 and TRBJ1-2, with TRBD1 as a possible D gene (5 bases). Germline V lookup: CDR1 SGHNT, CDR2 YENEEA. The CDR3 runs 13 residues. Trimming shortened V by 3 bases and J by 7 bases, and 12 bases separated the two germline ends. CDR3 nucleotides: TGTGCCAGCAGCTTGGGGAGGAGGGGTGGCTACACCTTC. Translation: CASSLGRRGGYTF.

Only a few counts were recorded for this clone. This chain uses TRBV29-1 with TRBJ1-3; no reliable D call. The CDR3 consists of 15 residues. The V end was cut by 0 bases, the J end by 0 bases, with 9 bases between. CDR1 and CDR2 from the germline V gene are SQVTM and ANQGSEA. The CDR3 reads CSVEDQRGSGNTIYF. The CDR3 region has the DNA TGCAGCGTTGAAGATCAGCGGGGCTCTGGAAACACCATATATTTT.

The chain links TRBV3-1 (or the pseudogene TRBV3-2) to TRBJ2-1; D is perhaps TRBD2 (6 bases). Germline V gene data show CDR1 as LGHDT and CDR2 as YNNKEL (reference sequence). The CDR3 sequence is 15 residues long. Trimming shortened V by 1 base and J by 9 bases, and 16 bases separated the two germline ends. For the CDR3, the DNA is TGTGCCAGCAGCCAAGTAACGAGCAACGGGGGTGAGCAGTTCTTC. It yields the protein CASSQVTSNGGEQFF.

The chain links TRBV5-1 to TRBJ2-1; D gene unclear. The V end was cut by 0 bases, the J end by 0 bases, with 7 bases between. Germline CDR1 SGHRS, CDR2 YFSETQ. There are 15 residues in the CDR3. The CDR3 is CASSLGLSSYNEQFF. DNA for the CDR3: TGCGCCAGCAGCTTGGGACTGAGCTCCTACAATGAGCAGTTCTTC.

This clone was seen only a few times. CDR3 DNA sequence: TGTGCCAGTACCGGGACAGGCGACGAAAAACTGTTTTTT. It translates to CASTGTGDEKLFF. The V gene is TRBV19, the J gene TRBJ1-4; 8 positions agree with TRBD1. The CDR3 totals 13 residues. Germline V gene lookup returns CDR1 LNHDA and CDR2 SQIVND (reference sequence). V shed 7 bases and J 8 bases; nucleotides not matched to a gene: 6.

The chain combines TRBV7-9 with TRBJ2-7; the D gene is possibly TRBD1 (5 bases). CDR3 length equals 14 residues. Germline lookup yields CDR1 SEHNR and CDR2 FQNEAQ (reference sequence). V was clipped by 5 bases and J by 2 bases, with 13 bases between them. The CDR3 DNA reads TGTGCCAGCAGCCCCCGGGTGGACACCTACGAGCAGTACTTC. It encodes CASSPRVDTYEQYF.

The genes are TRBV30 and TRBJ2-7; the match to TRBD1 covers 7 bases. The CDR3 loop spans 14 amino acids. Germline V gene sequence: CDR1 GTSNPN, CDR2 SVGIG (reference sequence). With V trimmed by 1 base and J by 5 bases, 8 bases remained unmatched. CDR3 sequence (DNA): TGTGCCTGGAGTGACGGGACAGTCTACCACGAGCAGTACTTC. This codes for CAWSDGTVYHEQYF.

This chain uses TRBV9 with TRBJ1-3, with D possibly TRBD1 on 5 matching bases. This CDR3 is 14 amino acids long. The V end was cut by 7 bases, the J end by 7 bases, with 18 bases between. CDR1 and CDR2 from the germline V gene are SGDLS and YYNGEE. The CDR3 sequence is CASQQAGGSNTIYF. DNA for the CDR3: TGTGCCAGCCAGCAGGCGGGGGGGTCGAACACCATATATTTT.

This chain connects TRBV4-1 to TRBJ1-6; the D is unclear. CDR1 and CDR2 (germline): MGHRA, YSYEKL. The V end lost 0 bases, the J end lost 4 bases, and 13 bases lay between the germline ends. The CDR3 is made up of 17 amino acids. DNA for the CDR3: TGCGCCAGCAGCCAAGAATTAGTGCCGGGTTATAATTCACCCCTCCACTTT. Translated, it gives CASSQELVPGYNSPLHF.

The V call is TRBV6-2 or TRBV6-3, the J call TRBJ2-1; unclear D gene. The CDR3 contains 14 residues. Germline V gene lookup returns CDR1 MNHEY and CDR2 SVGEGT. V lost 5 bases, J lost 3 bases, and 11 bases lay in between. The CDR3 here is CASSNSINYNEQFF. The DNA for the CDR3 is TGTGCCAGCAGTAACAGCATTAACTACAATGAGCAGTTCTTC.

This chain connects TRBV27 to TRBJ2-3; 9 bases are a match to TRBD2. V trimming: 5 bases; J trimming: 3 bases; junction bases outside the gene matches: 6. The V gene's germline CDR1 is MNHEY and CDR2 SMNVEV (reference sequence). The CDR3 is 15 residues long. The CDR3 DNA reads as TGTGCCAGCAGTCTAGCGGGATGGGAAACAGATACGCAGTATTTT. Translating gives CASSLAGWETDTQYF.